The next 25 T cell receptor beta chains were all read from a single sample in a study of cytomegalovirus exposure and HLA in healthy donors (dated by TCRdb to 2016 to 2017). Library generation was performed with the immunoSEQ multiplex PCR assay. The multiplex PCR relied on a mix of 60 forward primers for TCR Vbeta segments and 13 reverse primers for TCR Jbeta segments. TCRdb obtained this table from immuneACCESS and retained in-frame rearrangements with V and J assigned. These tables miss some clones; where compared with another copy, unresolved V genes account for less than half of the shortfall, and the remainder is unexplained. This sample comprises some 80,000 clones, more than 60% of them detected only once. 5.5% to 7.5% of the sample is in the top ten clones. Source material: PBMCs. The receptors were sampled from a man aged 18 to 29 in good health and CMV-seropositive.

V usage is TRBV28 and J usage is TRBJ2-1; D is unclear. Trimming removed 8 bases at V and 3 bases at J, with 5 bases between. The CDR3 is 11 residues long. Germline-derived CDR1 and CDR2 are MDHEN and SYDVKM. For the CDR3, the DNA is TGTGCCAGCGCAGTCTACAATGAGCAGTTCTTC. This codes for CASAVYNEQFF.

V and J are TRBV7-9 and TRBJ2-5, with TRBD2 matching 9 bases. The length of the CDR3 is 15 residues. The ends lost 3 bases at V and 4 bases at J; junction bases unmatched: 6. Germline-derived CDR1 and CDR2 are SEHNR and FQNEAQ (reference sequence). DNA of the CDR3: TGTGCCAGCAGCTTCCTAGCGGGAATGGGAGAGACCCAGTACTTC. It yields the protein CASSFLAGMGETQYF.

CDR3 amino acids: CASSLVDREAFF. CDR3 sequence (DNA): TGTGCCAGCAGCTTGGTCGACAGGGAAGCTTTCTTT. The chain couples TRBV5-4 to TRBJ1-1; perhaps TRBD1 as D (6 bases). The CDR3 has 12 residues. The V gene lost 0 bases and the J gene lost 8 bases, with 8 bases spanning the gap. In germline, CDR1 is SGHNT, CDR2 YYREEE (reference sequence).

This clone was detected ten times or more. The chain is built from TRBV6-4 and TRBJ2-3; 7 bases map to TRBD2. V gave up 4 bases and J gave up 2 bases; unmatched junction bases: 6. Germline CDR1 and CDR2: MRHNA and SNTAGT. This CDR3 spans 15 amino acids. Here the CDR3 DNA reads TGTGCCAGCAGTGCCGTAGCGGGTTCCACAGATACGCAGTATTTT. Translated, it gives CASSAVAGSTDTQYF.

V is TRBV4-1 and J is TRBJ1-1; TRBD1 agrees at 7 bases. Trimming cost V 4 bases and J 1 base; bases outside gene matches: 3. The CDR3 loop spans 14 amino acids. CDR1 MGHRA and CDR2 YSYEKL come from the germline V gene. This CDR3 reads CASSLGTANTEAFF. The CDR3 DNA sequence: TGCGCCAGCAGCCTAGGGACAGCGAACACTGAAGCTTTCTTT.

This chain joins TRBV29-1 and TRBJ2-7, with 7 nucleotides matching TRBD1. This CDR3 has 11 amino acids. Germline V CDR1 and CDR2: SQVTM, ANQGSEA. V shed 8 bases and J 5 bases; nucleotides not matched to a gene: 6. The CDR3 sequence is CSLRQGHEQYF. The CDR3 coding sequence is TGCAGCCTCCGACAGGGACACGAGCAGTACTTC.

The rearrangement joins TRBV19 to TRBJ1-2; D remains unclear. V was cut by 3 bases and J by 8 bases, with 7 bases left in between. Germline V gives CDR1 LNHDA, CDR2 SQIVND (reference sequence). CDR3 length equals 11 residues. The CDR3 loop is CASSIFGGYTF. In nucleotides, the CDR3 is TGTGCCAGTAGTATTTTCGGGGGCTACACCTTC.

This chain links TRBV29-1 with TRBJ1-2, with 7 bases identical to TRBD1. This CDR3 region has 12 residues. Losses at the gene ends were 1 base for V and 10 bases for J; bases not matched to a gene: 6. In germline, CDR1 is SQVTM, CDR2 ANQGSEA. The CDR3, as DNA: TGCAGCGTTGAAGGAAGTGACAGGGACTACACCTTC. Protein sequence: CSVEGSDRDYTF.

This clone turned up a few times. The gene calls are TRBV5-5 and TRBJ2-1, with TRBD2 matching 8 bases. The germline V gene encodes CDR1 SGHKS and CDR2 YYEKEE (reference sequence). CDR3 size: 14 residues. V was clipped by 4 bases and J by 7 bases; unmatched bases: 7. CDR3 in amino acids: CASSRGGPGNEQFF. CDR3 DNA: TGTGCCAGCAGCCGCGGGGGGCCGGGGAATGAGCAGTTCTTC.

This rearrangement joins TRBV29-1 to TRBJ2-7; D might be TRBD1 (6 bases). Trimming took off 3 bases at V and 7 bases at J, with 13 bases between the two ends. The CDR3 length is 12 residues. Germline CDR1 SQVTM, CDR2 ANQGSEA. The CDR3 DNA reads as TGCAGCGTTGATCAGGGGACGAAAGAGCAGTACTTC. This sequence encodes CSVDQGTKEQYF.

The rearrangement links TRBV10-3 to TRBJ1-5; 8 bases agree with TRBD1. The germline gives CDR1 ENHRY, CDR2 SYGVKD. The CDR3 loop spans 16 amino acids. J gave up 3 bases and V 9 bases, and 13 bases lay outside the gene matches. CDR3: CAISPTGGRHNQPQHF. The CDR3 nucleotides are TGTGCCATAAGTCCCACAGGGGGTCGGCACAATCAGCCCCAGCATTTT.

The chain is built from TRBV2 and TRBJ1-2; TRBD1 is a possible D gene (6 bases). Trimming took off 6 bases at V and 4 bases at J, with 9 bases between the two ends. The CDR3 consists of 12 residues. Germline CDR1 and CDR2: SNHLY and FYNNEI. CDR3: CASRSDSYGYTF. The CDR3 DNA sequence: TGTGCCAGCAGATCGGACAGCTATGGCTACACCTTC.

This clone was seen only once. This chain links TRBV19 with TRBJ2-7, with 12 bases lining up with TRBD2. This CDR3 region has 13 residues. The germline V gene encodes CDR1 LNHDA and CDR2 SQIVND (reference sequence). The V gene end was trimmed by 9 bases and the J gene end by 5 bases; junction bases not matched to a gene: 5. CDR3 amino acids: CASKLAGGHEQYF. Written as DNA, the CDR3 is TGTGCCAGCAAACTAGCGGGAGGCCACGAGCAGTACTTC.

V usage is TRBV4-1 and J usage is TRBJ2-7, with no clear D. This CDR3 region has 15 residues. Germline V gene data show CDR1 as MGHRA and CDR2 as YSYEKL. The V end lost 0 bases, the J end lost 0 bases, and 9 bases lay between the germline ends. In DNA, the CDR3 is TGCGCCAGCAGCCAAGAAATTAGCAGCTCCTACGAGCAGTACTTC. Its protein product is CASSQEISSSYEQYF.

The chain carries TRBV4-1 and TRBJ2-2; the match to TRBD2 covers 13 bases. The CDR3 runs to 18 residues. Germline V gene data show CDR1 as MGHRA and CDR2 as YSYEKL. The J segment lost 2 bases and the V segment lost 5 bases, leaving 8 bases of the junction unmatched. The CDR3, as DNA: TGCGCCAGCAGCAGGTCCGGGACTAGCGGGATCAACACCGGGGAGCTGTTTTTT. This codes for CASSRSGTSGINTGELFF.

This clone was counted once. The chain employs TRBV5-1 and TRBJ2-2, with 13 bases lining up with TRBD2. This CDR3 region has 17 residues. The germline V gene has CDR1 SGHRS and CDR2 YFSETQ. Trimming removed 4 bases from V and 6 bases from J; junction bases left unmatched: 9. CDR3: CASSMGTSGEISGELFF. In nucleotides, the CDR3 is TGCGCCAGCAGCATGGGGACTAGCGGGGAAATTTCCGGGGAGCTGTTTTTT.

The chain is built from TRBV6-6 and TRBJ2-1; 9 bases align to TRBD1. After removal of 4 bases from V and 5 bases from J, the junction contained 9 bases not matched to a gene. The CDR3 is made up of 16 amino acids. Looked up from germline, CDR1 is MNHNY and CDR2 is SVGAGI (reference sequence). DNA for the CDR3: TGTGCCAGCAGTTTCACGGGACAGGGAATTCACAATGAGCAGTTCTTC. This gives the protein CASSFTGQGIHNEQFF.

The CDR3: CASSQYNEQFF. The CDR3 region has the DNA TGTGCCAGCAGTCAATACAATGAGCAGTTCTTC. This rearrangement joins TRBV6-5 to TRBJ2-1; D remains ambiguous. Between the trimmed V and J ends, which lost 5 bases and 4 bases, there was a span of 3 bases. In germline, CDR1 is MNHEY, CDR2 SVGAGI. CDR3 length equals 11 residues.

The chain combines TRBV2 with TRBJ2-5; weak D call: TRBD2 (5 bases). Germline CDR1 reads SNHLY; CDR2 reads FYNNEI. CDR3 length: 14 residues. V was trimmed by 3 bases and J by 4 bases, leaving 12 bases between them. CDR3 residues: CASSDNSGLETQYF. CDR3 nucleotide sequence: TGTGCCAGCAGTGATAACAGCGGTTTAGAGACCCAGTACTTC.

The genes are TRBV29-1 and TRBJ2-5; 13 nucleotides line up with TRBD2. The J call may not be correct, given that the DNA end is closer to TRBJ2-7. This CDR3 has 15 residues. Germline assignment: CDR1 SQVTM and CDR2 ANQGSEA. The DNA for the CDR3 is TGCAGCGTTGATGGACTAGCGGGAGTAAAGTACGAGCAGTACTTC. It yields the protein CSVDGLAGVKYEQYF.

The rearrangement links TRBV5-1 to TRBJ2-7; a possible D gene is TRBD2 (6 bases). Between the trimmed V and J ends, which lost 1 base and 2 bases, there was a span of 10 bases. The length of the CDR3 is 14 residues. Germline CDR1 SGHRS, CDR2 YFSETQ. CDR3 sequence (DNA): TGCGCCAGCAGCTTGCACGCGGGGACCTACGAGCAGTACTTC. Protein: CASSLHAGTYEQYF.

This clone was detected once. The V call is TRBV4-1, the J call TRBJ1-1; TRBD1 aligns across 8 bases. Germline V gene sequence: CDR1 MGHRA, CDR2 YSYEKL. The length of the CDR3 is 15 residues. V was clipped by 3 bases and J by 3 bases; unmatched bases: 6. In DNA, the CDR3 is TGCGCCAGCAGCCAGACCGGGACAGGAGACACTGAAGCTTTCTTT. Translated: CASSQTGTGDTEAFF.

V and J are TRBV29-1 and TRBJ2-3; 8 positions agree with TRBD2. The ends lost 4 bases at V and 4 bases at J; junction bases unmatched: 19. The CDR3 is made up of 18 amino acids. CDR1 is SQVTM, CDR2 ANQGSEA, per germline. The CDR3 DNA reads as TGCAGCGTTGTGAGCGGGAGTAAGTCTCCCATCCGGGCAGATACGCAGTATTTT. It codes for CSVVSGSKSPIRADTQYF.

This clone has only a few counts. The genes are TRBV5-6 and TRBJ2-7, with 9 positions matching TRBD2. The germline gives CDR1 SGHDT, CDR2 YYEEEE. Germline trimming cut 0 bases from V and 1 base from J; bases unmatched to any gene: 8. The CDR3 is 17 amino acids. This CDR3 is CASSLVPSGIGSYEQYF. CDR3 sequence (DNA): TGTGCCAGCAGCTTGGTTCCTAGCGGGATCGGATCCTACGAGCAGTACTTC.

This chain links TRBV29-1 with TRBJ2-1, with D perhaps TRBD1 (7 bases). V lost 7 bases and J lost 9, with 19 bases in between. This CDR3 spans 13 amino acids. From germline, CDR1 is SQVTM and CDR2 ANQGSEA. CDR3: CSELPGGRSEQFF. The CDR3 DNA is TGCAGCGAATTACCAGGGGGGCGTAGTGAGCAGTTCTTC.